This TCR beta chain was sequenced for a study of post-analysis software for immune sequencing data. The CDR3 length is 15 residues. V lost 0 bases to trimming and J lost 2 bases, with 10 bases between them. Per the germline V gene, CDR1 is SGHKS and CDR2 is YYEKEE (reference sequence). Libraries were made from TCR beta cDNA, and they carried unique molecular identifiers. TCRdb recomputed calls from the PCR reads with MiXCR, one row per CDR3 protein. Seen here are roughly 620,000 distinct CDR3 sequences, roughly 46% observed once, and the top ten hold more than 1.5%. Concerning this clonotype itself: What it binds is not known.

Broader study findings: There were roughly 5 TRBV segments more frequent in patients than controls, and TRBV5-6, TRBV5-1 and TRBV20-1 were among them. Diversity measured as normalized Chao1 was significantly lower in multiple sclerosis patients than in controls.

This receptor was identified in a girl aged 10 to 17 with multiple sclerosis. The V and J genes are TRBV5-5 and TRBJ2-3; no clear D. Sequenced input: blood. The CDR3 sequence is CASSLGVGYTDTQYF. The DNA of the CDR3 is TGTGCCAGCAGCTTGGGAGTTGGTTACACAGATACGCAGTATTTT. Combining the CDR3 with reference TRBV5-5 and TRBJ2-3 gives the whole variable domain DAGVTQSPTHLIKTRGQQVTLRCSPISGHKSVSWYQQVLGQGPQFIFQYYEKEERGRGNFPDRFSARQFPNYSSELNVNALLLGDSALYLCASSLGVGYTDTQYFGPGTRLTVL.